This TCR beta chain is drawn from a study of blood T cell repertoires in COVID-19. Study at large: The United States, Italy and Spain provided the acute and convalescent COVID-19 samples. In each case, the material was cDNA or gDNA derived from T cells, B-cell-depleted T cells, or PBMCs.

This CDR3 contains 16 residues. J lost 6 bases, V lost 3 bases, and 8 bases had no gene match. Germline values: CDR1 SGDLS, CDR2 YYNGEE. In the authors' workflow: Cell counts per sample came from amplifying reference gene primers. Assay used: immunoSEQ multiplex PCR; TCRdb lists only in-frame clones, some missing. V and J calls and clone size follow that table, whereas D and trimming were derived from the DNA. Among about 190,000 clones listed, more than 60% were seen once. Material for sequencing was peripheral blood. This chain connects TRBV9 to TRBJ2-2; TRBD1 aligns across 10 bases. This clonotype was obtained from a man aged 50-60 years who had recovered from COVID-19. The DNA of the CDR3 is TGTGCCAGCAGCGCACCGGGACAGGGGCGATCCGGGGAGCTGTTTTTT. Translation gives CASSAPGQGRSGELFF. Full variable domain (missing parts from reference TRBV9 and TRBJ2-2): DSGVTQTPKHLITATGQRVTLRCSPRSGDLSVYWYQQSLDQGLQFLIQYYNGEERAKGNILERFSAQQFPDLHSELNLSSLELGDSALYFCASSAPGQGRSGELFFGEGSRLTVL.